This TCR beta chain was found in a study of shared clonotypes between healthy human individuals. Looking at the study overall: CD8 memory received one plate per donor, CD8 naive two, CD4 memory three and CD4 naive three. Findings of the study overall: Sequencing depth was predicted to influence how clonotypes are shared among donors.

The CDR3 length is 13 residues. Trimming cost V 0 bases and J 7 bases, with 12 bases left between them. CDR1 and CDR2 from the germline V gene are GTSNPN and SVGIG (reference sequence). A note on this clone: Its antigen is not identified.

Genomic DNA of each subset was evenly split across several immunoSEQ plates. Sequenced by immunoSEQ multiplex PCR; TCRdb stores in-frame clones only, minus some. The sample yields around 2.1 million clones, approximately 95% seen once. The clonotype originates from a young man in good health. Specimen: naive CD4+ T cells sorted from blood. The subset: CD45RA+ positively selected. The genes are TRBV30 and TRBJ1-1; perhaps TRBD1 as D (5 bases). CDR3 sequence (DNA): TGTGCCTGGAGTGTGGGGGGTTACGGTGAAGCTTTCTTT. Its protein is CAWSVGGYGEAFF.